This T cell receptor beta chain derives from a study of T cell repertoires in cytomegalovirus infection. The CDR3 runs to 13 residues. V trimming: 5 bases; J trimming: 6 bases; junction bases outside the gene matches: 4. TCRdb called the reads again in MiXCR, with one record for every CDR3 protein. This table has about 770,000 distinct CDR3 sequences, about 27% appearing once. As to this clonotype: The antigen is not known.

The sequencing here drew on cultured CD8+ T cells from PBMCs, taken from culture after CMV antigen stimulation. The TCR originated in a human donor in good health (CMV status not recorded). Some clones in this sample may be carry-over from other donors' samples. This chain connects TRBV12-3 or TRBV12-4 to TRBJ1-2, with 9 bases aligning to TRBD1. For the CDR3, the DNA is TGTGCCAGCAGTGTTACAGGGGGCCATGGCTACACCTTC. Translating it yields CASSVTGGHGYTF.